This paragraph covers one T cell receptor (beta chain) sequence. Its specificity is unknown. These data originate in a study of T cell repertoires in cytomegalovirus infection. A single record per CDR3 protein comes from TCRdb applying MiXCR to the reads. The table lists about half a million distinct CDR3 sequences, roughly 34% of them singletons. V was pared by 5 bases and J by 6 bases, with 7 bases between. The CDR3 totals 11 residues. Germline CDR1 and CDR2: LNHDA and SQIVND (reference sequence). The V and J genes are TRBV19 and TRBJ1-2; D gene uncertain. The material was cultured PBMCs, obtained from culture after CMV antigen stimulation. This clonotype originated in a human donor in good health (CMV status not recorded). Some clones in this sample may be carry-over from other donors' samples. The CDR3 sequence is CASSVGHGYTF. In DNA, the CDR3 is TGTGCCAGTAGTGTTGGACATGGCTACACCTTC.